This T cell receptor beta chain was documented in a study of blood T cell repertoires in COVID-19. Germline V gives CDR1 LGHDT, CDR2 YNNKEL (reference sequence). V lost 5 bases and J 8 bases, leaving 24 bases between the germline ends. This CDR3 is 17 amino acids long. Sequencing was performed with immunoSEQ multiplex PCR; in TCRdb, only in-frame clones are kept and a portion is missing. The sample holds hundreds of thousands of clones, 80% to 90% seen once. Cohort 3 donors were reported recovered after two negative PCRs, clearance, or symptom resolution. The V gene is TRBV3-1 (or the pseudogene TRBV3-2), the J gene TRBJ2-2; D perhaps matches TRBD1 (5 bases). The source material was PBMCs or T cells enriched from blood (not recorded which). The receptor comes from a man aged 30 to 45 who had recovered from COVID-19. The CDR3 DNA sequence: TGTGCCAGCAGCACCCGAAGGCGCACTCACAGGATAGGGGAGCTGTTTTTT. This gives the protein CASSTRRRTHRIGELFF.